The 21 T cell receptor beta chains given below trace back to one sample, sequenced in a study of regulatory T cells in long-lasting Graves disease (dated by TCRdb to about 2021). Library creation used multiplex PCR. Sequenced on an Illumina HiSeq 4000. To build TCR beta libraries, CDR3 regions were amplified by Arm-PCR using iRepertoire HTBI primers. The raw public reads went through TCRdb reprocessing: fastp at Q25, MiXCR clone calling, in-frame beta chains kept. Here each entry gathers all rows of one CDR3 protein and keeps the most common genes and DNA. The sample records more than 400,000 distinct CDR3 sequences, about a sixth of which are singletons. The ten most abundant clones make up 9.5% to 15% of the sample. According to the study, the label for this sample's time point signals: newly diagnosed GD, antithyroid drugs for less than 3 months. For both TCR sequencing and RNA sequencing, RNA was extracted from PBMCs in TRIzol.

These data were also reused for a study on T cells in Graves' hyperthyroidism and ophthalmopathy.

The sample was peripheral blood mononuclear cells (PBMCs), taken at new diagnosis, from a patient treated with antithyroid drugs. Every receptor here comes from a man aged 40-49 years with Graves disease. Donor details come from another sample of the same person, matched by shared clones.

This clonotype was counted many times. V usage is TRBV20-1 and J usage is TRBJ2-2, with a possible D match to TRBD2 (5 bases). Trimming stripped 1 base from V and 4 bases from J, with 13 bases between. CDR1 is DFQATT and CDR2 is SNEGSKA in the germline V gene (reference sequence). There are 15 residues in the CDR3. The CDR3 DNA reads TGCAGTGCTAGAGGGAGGACTGGGCGCACCGGGGAGCTGTTTTTT. It translates to CSARGRTGRTGELFF.

The V and J genes are TRBV6-2 or TRBV6-3 and TRBJ2-2; 7 bases are shared with TRBD2. The ends lost 6 bases at V and 5 bases at J; junction bases unmatched: 12. There are 16 residues in the CDR3. The V gene's germline CDR1 is MNHEY and CDR2 SVGEGT. CDR3 sequence reads: CASRPGGSGLTGELFF. The CDR3 bases are TGTGCCAGCAGGCCCGGGGGGAGCGGACTTACCGGGGAGCTGTTTTTT.

This clonotype came up a few times. The chain couples TRBV2 to TRBJ1-1; D unresolved. This CDR3 has 14 residues. The germline V and J ends were trimmed by 7 bases and 1 base, with 13 bases remaining between them. Germline V gene sequence: CDR1 SNHLY, CDR2 FYNNEI. CDR3 sequence (DNA): TGTGCCAGCACCAAAGCGGGCCAGAACACTGAAGCTTTCTTT. This encodes CASTKAGQNTEAFF.

This clonotype was seen at least ten times. The V gene is TRBV3-1, the J gene TRBJ2-2, with D unresolved. CDR1 is LGHDT and CDR2 is YNNKEL in the germline V gene (reference sequence). This CDR3 contains 13 residues. Trimming pared 4 bases from V and 6 bases from J, leaving 9 bases between. The CDR3 DNA is TGTGCCAGCAGCCGGAGTGTCCCCGGGGAGCTGTTTTTT. This sequence encodes CASSRSVPGELFF.

Concerning this clonotype itself: This may be a read error, as it is one base from a much larger clone. The chain has TRBV18 and TRBJ1-1, with D unclear. CDR1 and CDR2 (germline): KGHSH, LQKENI. CDR3 size: 14 residues. CDR3 in amino acids: CAGSIRRLDTEAFF. The CDR3 DNA is TGTGCCGGCTCAATTCGCAGACTGGACACTGAAGCTTTCTTT.

The chain is built from TRBV3-1 and TRBJ1-2, with a possible D match to TRBD1 (5 bases). The V and J ends lost 1 base and 6 bases respectively, with 9 bases between them. The CDR3 has 13 amino acids. The germline CDR1 and CDR2 sequences are LGHDT and YNNKEL (reference sequence). As DNA, the CDR3 is TGTGCCAGCAGCCAAGGACAGCCGAATGGCTACACCTTC. Encoded protein: CASSQGQPNGYTF. Filled out from reference TRBV3-1 and TRBJ1-2, the complete variable domain reads DTAVSQTPKYLVTQMGNDKSIKCEQNLGHDTMYWYKQDSKKFLKIMFSYNNKELIINETVPNRFSPKSPDKAHLNLHINSLELGDSAVYFCASSQGQPNGYTFGSGTRLTVV.

The rearrangement uses TRBV6-1 and TRBJ2-7; D is ambiguous. The CDR3 has 12 residues. Germline CDR1 and CDR2: MNHNS and SASEGT. V shed 2 bases and J shed 7 bases, with 9 bases lying between them. This CDR3 is CASSESLREQYF. The CDR3, as DNA: TGTGCCAGCAGTGAATCGTTAAGAGAGCAGTACTTC.

This clonotype has only a few counts. This chain links TRBV11-2 with TRBJ2-7, with D tentatively TRBD1 (5 bases). The CDR3 consists of 15 residues. The germline CDR1 and CDR2 sequences are SGHAT and FQNNGV. The ends were cut back, 3 bases at V and 1 base at J, with 13 bases in the middle. The CDR3 region is CASSLGRVWSYEQYF. CDR3 in DNA: TGTGCCAGCAGCTTGGGCAGGGTTTGGTCCTACGAGCAGTACTTC.

This clonotype was counted ten times or more. The V gene is TRBV20-1, the J gene TRBJ1-4; D is uncertain. With 0 bases removed from V and 5 bases from J, the gap between germline ends came to 13 bases. There are 15 residues in the CDR3. The germline V gene has CDR1 DFQATT and CDR2 SNEGSKA (reference sequence). CDR3 in amino acids: CSARDGARRNEKLFF. The CDR3, as DNA: TGCAGTGCTAGAGATGGAGCAAGACGGAATGAAAAACTGTTTTTT.

This clonotype was recorded many times. The V call is TRBV3-1, the J call TRBJ1-1, with 7 bases that match TRBD1. V lost 5 bases, J lost 7 bases, and 7 bases stayed unmatched. The V gene's germline CDR1 is LGHDT and CDR2 YNNKEL (reference sequence). The CDR3 has 13 amino acids. The CDR3 spells CASSARQGYEAFF. CDR3 nucleotides: TGTGCCAGCAGCGCAAGACAGGGATATGAAGCTTTCTTT.

Ten or more counts support this clonotype. V usage is TRBV29-1 and J usage is TRBJ2-1; 7 positions match TRBD2. CDR1 is SQVTM, CDR2 ANQGSEA, per germline. V shed 6 bases, J shed 1 base, and the junction held 9 bases outside the gene matches. This CDR3 is built from 15 residues. The CDR3 is CSVKKTGGSYNEQFF. In DNA form, the CDR3 reads TGCAGCGTCAAGAAAACGGGAGGATCCTACAATGAGCAGTTCTTC.

This clonotype was recorded many times. This chain joins TRBV2 and TRBJ1-2, with D uncertain. V lost 4 bases and J 8 bases, leaving 11 bases between the germline ends. Germline V gives CDR1 SNHLY, CDR2 FYNNEI. The CDR3 is 12 residues long. The CDR3 sequence: CASSGTSWGYTF. DNA of the CDR3: TGTGCCAGCAGTGGGACCTCCTGGGGCTACACCTTC.

This clonotype was detected only a few times. The chain recombines TRBV20-1 with TRBJ2-5; D is unresolved. The germline V and J ends were trimmed by 3 bases and 3 bases, with 8 bases remaining between them. This CDR3 contains 12 residues. The germline V gene encodes CDR1 DFQATT and CDR2 SNEGSKA (reference sequence). The CDR3 region is CSARDPKETQYF. The CDR3 bases are TGCAGTGCTAGGGACCCGAAAGAGACCCAGTACTTC.

The chain carries TRBV6-2 or TRBV6-3 and TRBJ2-3, with D perhaps given as TRBD1 or TRBD2 (5 bases each). Germline V gives CDR1 MNHEY, CDR2 SVGEGT. V was cut by 3 bases and J by 0 bases, with 10 bases left in between. There are 15 residues in the CDR3. In DNA, the CDR3 is TGTGCCAGCAGTTATTCGGGACCCAGCACAGATACGCAGTATTTT. It codes for CASSYSGPSTDTQYF.

The rearrangement joins TRBV3-1 to TRBJ2-2; D perhaps matches TRBD2 (6 bases). The V and J ends lost 2 bases and 5 bases respectively, with 9 bases between them. The CDR3 is 14 amino acids. From germline, CDR1 is LGHDT and CDR2 YNNKEL (reference sequence). As DNA, the CDR3 is TGTGCCAGCAGCCAACCCGGGAGTACCGGGGAGCTGTTTTTT. The encoded protein is CASSQPGSTGELFF.

The V call is TRBV28, the J call TRBJ1-4; D perhaps matches TRBD1 (5 bases). CDR3 length: 13 amino acids. Germline CDR1 is MDHEN and CDR2 is SYDVKM. V was cut by 2 bases and J by 6 bases, with 7 bases left in between. CDR3 protein: CASSLGTDEKLFF. CDR3 nucleotide sequence: TGTGCCAGCAGTTTAGGGACGGATGAAAAACTGTTTTTT.

This clonotype was seen at least ten times. The rearrangement uses TRBV30 and TRBJ2-7, with 8 positions matching TRBD1. CDR1 and CDR2 (germline): GTSNPN, SVGIG (reference sequence). The trim removed 3 bases at V and 4 bases at J, leaving 5 bases unmatched. The CDR3 sequence is 13 residues long. The CDR3 spells CAWSVTGGYEQYF. Here the CDR3 DNA reads TGTGCCTGGAGCGTCACAGGGGGATACGAGCAGTACTTC.

This clonotype has at least ten counts. The V gene is TRBV14, the J gene TRBJ2-7, with TRBD2 matching 10 bases. The germline gives CDR1 SGHDN, CDR2 FVKESK. V was pared by 5 bases and J by 0 bases, with 4 bases of the junction left unmatched. The CDR3 loop spans 15 amino acids. The CDR3 DNA follows: TGTGCCAGCAGCAGGACTAGCGGAAACTCCTACGAGCAGTACTTC. Encoded protein: CASSRTSGNSYEQYF. The variable domain in full, completed from reference TRBV14 and TRBJ2-7, reads EAGVTQFPSHSVIEKGQTVTLRCDPISGHDNLYWYRRVMGKEIKFLLHFVKESKQDESGMPNNRFLAERTGGTYSTLKVQPAELEDSGVYFCASSRTSGNSYEQYFGPGTRLTVT.

This clonotype appeared a few times. This chain links TRBV10-3 with TRBJ2-4; tentatively, D is TRBD1 (5 bases). The CDR3 totals 13 residues. Germline CDR1 ENHRY, CDR2 SYGVKD. The V end lost 4 bases, the J end lost 4 bases, and 8 bases lay between the germline ends. As DNA, the CDR3 is TGTGCCATCAGTGTCCCAGGGAAAAACATTCAGTACTTC. Translating it yields CAISVPGKNIQYF.

This clonotype was recorded many times. The chain carries TRBV2 and TRBJ2-1, with 8 bases fitting TRBD2. After removal of 0 bases from V and 3 bases from J, the junction contained 10 bases not matched to a gene. Germline V CDR1 and CDR2: SNHLY, FYNNEI. This CDR3 contains 18 residues. CDR3 in DNA: TGTGCCAGCAGTGAAGCCCTGTCCGGGACTAGTGACTACAATGAGCAGTTCTTC. This encodes CASSEALSGTSDYNEQFF.

This clonotype was seen many times. The chain is built from TRBV18 and TRBJ2-3; the match to TRBD1 covers 7 bases. The V gene end was trimmed by 3 bases and the J gene end by 0 bases; junction bases not matched to a gene: 6. The germline CDR1 and CDR2 sequences are KGHSH and LQKENI. The CDR3 covers 16 residues. The CDR3: CASSPPADRSTDTQYF. CDR3 DNA: TGTGCCAGCTCACCCCCCGCGGACAGGAGCACAGATACGCAGTATTTT.